Sequencing of this TCR beta chain was carried out in a study of T cells in Graves' hyperthyroidism and ophthalmopathy. Study-wide points: The model anticipated ophthalmopathy a median around six months pre-onset.

This clonotype was seen at least ten times. Its matching antigen is unknown. The CDR3 totals 15 residues. Germline V gives CDR1 KGHSH, CDR2 LQKENI. Trimming shortened V by 2 bases and J by 1 base, and 8 bases separated the two germline ends. Amplified regions were TCR beta CDR3 sequences from RNA transcripts. When the TCR CDR3 underwent first-round RT-PCR, the HTBI primer set was used. TCRdb reprocessed the multiplex PCR reads via MiXCR and lists one record per CDR3 protein. The sample yields roughly 500,000 distinct CDR3 sequences, approximately 15% seen once. The rearrangement links TRBV18 to TRBJ2-2, with D maybe TRBD1 (6 bases). Input material: blood. The sequence was collected from a woman aged 25 to 45 with Graves' hyperthyroidism that later progressed to Graves' ophthalmopathy. In DNA form, the CDR3 reads TGTGCCAGCTCACCATGGACAGAGAACACCGGGGAGCTGTTTTTT. Encoded protein: CASSPWTENTGELFF.